Reported below is one TCR beta chain. Its antigen remains unidentified. The treatment: around 19 received Ad26.COV2.S at low or high dose, single or two shots; roughly five received placebo; per-sample allocation not given. After the first vaccine or placebo injection, samples were drawn on day 63. Recruitment in Boston yielded a donor of adult age, 18-55 years. This entry is derived from a study of Ad26.COV2.S vaccination and SARS-CoV-2 variants. Study at large: The COV1001 Ad26.COV2.S trial arm included the donor. Study results and limitations: Quantification of TCR breadth and depth may have yielded underestimates of total T cell responses. The placebo group had lower spike-specific TCR breadth than the vaccine recipients did.

Measured with immunoSEQ multiplex PCR; TCRdb has only the in-frame clones, and not every one. The sample lists about 350,000 clones; roughly 84% were seen once. Looked up from germline, CDR1 is MNHEY and CDR2 is SVGEGT. The V gene lost 2 bases and the J gene lost 0 bases, with 14 bases spanning the gap. CDR3 length: 17 residues. Sequencing used peripheral blood, obtained in a trial of Ad26.COV2.S vaccine versus placebo. The receptor was derived from a person between 18 and 60 years old who received the Ad26.COV2.S COVID-19 vaccine or a placebo. The chain couples TRBV6-2 or TRBV6-3 to TRBJ2-4; D perhaps matches TRBD2 (5 bases). The CDR3 DNA is TGTGCCAGCAGTTACGAGTGGAGGACCCTAGCCAAAAACATTCAGTACTTC. Amino acids: CASSYEWRTLAKNIQYF.